Listed here are 20 T cell receptor beta chains from one sample, sequenced in a study of blood T cell repertoires in COVID-19. Here immunoSEQ multiplex PCR was the method, and the copy in TCRdb shows in-frame clones only, minus some. Of 250,000 to 350,000 clones listed, roughly 90% were seen once; the top ten hold approximately 17%. Sequencing was carried out using PBMCs or T cells enriched from blood (not recorded which). The receptors come from a young woman who had recovered from COVID-19.

This chain links TRBV7-2 with TRBJ1-6; 8 nucleotides line up with TRBD1. Germline values: CDR1 SGHTA, CDR2 FQGNSA. The CDR3 has 15 residues. Trimming removed 6 bases from V and 8 bases from J; junction bases left unmatched: 9. The CDR3 DNA reads TGTGCCAGCAGAACACAGACAGGGGTGGATTCACCCCTCCACTTT. Translating gives CASRTQTGVDSPLHF.

The chain employs TRBV6-5 and TRBJ1-3, with 7 nucleotides matching TRBD1. The ends lost 4 bases at V and 0 bases at J; junction bases unmatched: 3. CDR1 is MNHEY, CDR2 SVGAGI, per germline. The CDR3 runs to 15 residues. The CDR3 sequence: CASSWDSNSGNTIYF. DNA of the CDR3: TGTGCCAGCAGTTGGGACAGCAACTCTGGAAACACCATATATTTT.

The rearrangement links TRBV3-1 (or the pseudogene TRBV3-2) to TRBJ1-2; weak D call: TRBD1 (5 bases). Trimming left V 4 bases short and J 2 bases short, with 14 bases between. CDR1 LGHDT and CDR2 YNNKEL come from the germline V gene (reference sequence). The CDR3 has 15 residues. The CDR3: CASSRTDSSNYGYTF. Here the CDR3 DNA reads TGTGCCAGCAGCCGCACTGACAGTAGCAACTATGGCTACACCTTC.

The chain uses TRBV9 and TRBJ2-5, with TRBD1 matching over 7 bases. V dropped 1 base and J dropped 1; count of bases not matched to a gene: 4. The V gene's germline CDR1 is SGDLS and CDR2 YYNGEE. The CDR3 is 15 residues long. The CDR3 nucleotides are TGTGCCAGCAGCGTAAGGGGGCTAGTCCAAGAGACCCAGTACTTC. Translation gives CASSVRGLVQETQYF.

This rearrangement joins TRBV11-3 to TRBJ2-3; 10 nucleotides match TRBD2. The CDR3 is 19 residues long. The germline V gene encodes CDR1 SGHNT and CDR2 YENEEA. J gave up 2 bases and V 1 base, and 12 bases lay outside the gene matches. The CDR3, as DNA: TGTGCCAGCAGCTTAGTTGGTCTAGCGGGAGTTGGGCCCACAGATACGCAGTATTTT. It specifies CASSLVGLAGVGPTDTQYF.

This chain joins TRBV28 and TRBJ1-5; possibly TRBD1 for D (6 bases). The V end was cut by 4 bases, the J end by 5 bases, with 12 bases between. There are 14 residues in the CDR3. Germline V gives CDR1 MDHEN, CDR2 SYDVKM. CDR3 sequence: CASSSTGNDQPQHF. CDR3 sequence (DNA): TGTGCCAGCAGTTCCACAGGGAACGATCAGCCCCAGCATTTT. Looking up the rest from reference TRBV28 and TRBJ1-5 gives the full variable domain: DVKVTQSSRYLVKRTGEKVFLECVQDMDHENMFWYRQDPGLGLRLIYFSYDVKMKEKGDIPEGYSVSREKKERFSLILESASTNQTSMYLCASSSTGNDQPQHFGDGTRLSIL.

This rearrangement joins TRBV7-9 to TRBJ2-1; 7 bases line up with TRBD2. The V segment lost 5 bases and the J segment 5 bases; nucleotides outside the gene matches: 3. The CDR3 is 13 amino acids. Germline V gene lookup returns CDR1 SEHNR and CDR2 FQNEAQ (reference sequence). CDR3 bases: TGTGCCAGCAGCCCCCTAGCGGACAATGAGCAGTTCTTC. Its protein product is CASSPLADNEQFF.

This chain joins TRBV6-5 and TRBJ2-1; 13 nucleotides line up with TRBD2. The CDR3 covers 15 residues. The J segment lost 6 bases and the V segment lost 6 bases, leaving 5 bases of the junction unmatched. Germline CDR1 and CDR2: MNHEY and SVGAGI. CDR3 bases: TGTGCCAGCAGCTATACTAGCGGGGGGGCCAATGAGCAGTTCTTC. Protein: CASSYTSGGANEQFF.

This clone was seen only a few times. CDR3: CASSRTGHDEKLFF. The CDR3 bases are TGTGCCAGCAGCCGGACAGGGCATGATGAAAAACTGTTTTTT. The chain links TRBV6-5 to TRBJ1-4; 8 bases are a match to TRBD1. V trimming: 6 bases; J trimming: 6 bases; junction bases outside the gene matches: 6. Germline lookup yields CDR1 MNHEY and CDR2 SVGAGI. The CDR3 has 14 amino acids.

This chain joins TRBV7-2 and TRBJ1-2; 7 positions match TRBD1. Trimming removed 1 base from V and 8 bases from J; junction bases left unmatched: 7. The CDR3 sequence is 14 residues long. CDR1 SGHTA and CDR2 FQGNSA come from the germline V gene. CDR3 coding DNA: TGTGCCAGCAGCTTAGGGGGACAGTATTTCGGCTACACCTTC. Its protein is CASSLGGQYFGYTF.

This sequence joins TRBV28 and TRBJ2-3; 7 bases are a match to TRBD2. This CDR3 is 12 amino acids long. From germline, CDR1 is MDHEN and CDR2 SYDVKM. J was trimmed by 11 bases and V by 7 bases; bases with no gene match: 9. The CDR3 nucleotides read TGTGCCAGCACCGACGCTAGCGGTAAGCAGTATTTT. It codes for CASTDASGKQYF.

The V gene is TRBV18, the J gene TRBJ2-1, with 12 bases fitting TRBD2. Germline V CDR1 and CDR2: KGHSH, LQKENI. This CDR3 contains 21 residues. The ends lost 3 bases at V and 9 bases at J; junction bases unmatched: 24. The CDR3 is CASSPTLRPISSGRALREQFF. The CDR3 nucleotides read TGTGCCAGCTCACCGACCCTTCGACCGATTTCTAGCGGGAGGGCCCTCCGTGAGCAGTTCTTC.

V and J are TRBV6-5 and TRBJ2-4; 8 bases are a match to TRBD2. This CDR3 has 15 amino acids. Losses at the gene ends were 6 bases for V and 1 base for J; bases not matched to a gene: 5. Germline V gene lookup returns CDR1 MNHEY and CDR2 SVGAGI. The CDR3 DNA is TGTGCCAGCAGGGCGGGGGGCTTGGCCAAAAACATTCAGTACTTC. The encoded protein is CASRAGGLAKNIQYF.

The V and J genes are TRBV7-6 and TRBJ2-5; the match to TRBD2 covers 8 bases. The CDR3 contains 17 residues. CDR1 SGHVS and CDR2 FNYEAQ come from the germline V gene. Unmatched junction bases numbered 15, after V lost 0 bases and J lost 9 bases. The CDR3 DNA is TGTGCCAGCAGCTTAGCGGACCCCGCGGGGGGTTCTTTGGCCCAGTACTTC. Its translation: CASSLADPAGGSLAQYF.

This clone was detected only a few times. V gene TRBV11-2 combines with J gene TRBJ2-1; TRBD2 might be the D (6 bases). Germline CDR1 reads SGHAT; CDR2 reads FQNNGV. This CDR3 region has 19 residues. The V end lost 1 base, the J end lost 5 bases, and 24 bases lay between the germline ends. Written as DNA, the CDR3 is TGTGCCAGCAGCTTAGTCCTCTCTCTAGCGCTCCCCTTAAACAATGAGCAGTTCTTC. Translated, it gives CASSLVLSLALPLNNEQFF.

This chain uses TRBV7-9 with TRBJ2-3, with 7 bases fitting TRBD2. There are 16 residues in the CDR3. Germline V CDR1 and CDR2: SEHNR, FQNEAQ (reference sequence). V lost 5 bases and J lost 4; bases outside the gene matches: 12. The DNA of the CDR3 is TGTGCCAGCAGCCCCGCGGGCGGGAGTAGTGCAGATACGCAGTATTTT. Its protein product is CASSPAGGSSADTQYF.

This chain uses TRBV27 with TRBJ1-2; 8 bases agree with TRBD1. Germline V gives CDR1 MNHEY, CDR2 SMNVEV (reference sequence). There are 14 residues in the CDR3. V lost 4 bases and J lost 8; bases outside the gene matches: 9. In DNA form, the CDR3 reads TGTGCCAGCAGTTGGACAGGGCAGGGGAACGGCTACACCTTC. Translating it yields CASSWTGQGNGYTF.

V gene TRBV2 combines with J gene TRBJ1-5; no reliable D call. This CDR3 is built from 13 residues. V lost 7 bases, J lost 0 bases, and 7 bases lay in between. Germline V gene data show CDR1 as SNHLY and CDR2 as FYNNEI. The CDR3 region is CASKQYSNQPQHF. As DNA, the CDR3 is TGTGCCAGCAAACAATATAGCAATCAGCCCCAGCATTTT.

J is TRBJ2-3 and V is TRBV9, with D perhaps TRBD2 (5 bases). From germline, CDR1 is SGDLS and CDR2 YYNGEE. This CDR3 is 15 amino acids long. V was trimmed by 4 bases and J by 7 bases, leaving 19 bases between them. The CDR3 coding sequence is TGTGCCAGCAGCAACCGTCCTGAGGAGGCCAATACGCAGTATTTT. The encoded protein is CASSNRPEEANTQYF.

The genes are TRBV29-1 and TRBJ1-2; no clear D gene. Germline CDR1 SQVTM, CDR2 ANQGSEA. With 7 bases removed from V and 3 bases from J, the gap between germline ends came to 9 bases. The CDR3 loop spans 11 amino acids. The CDR3 DNA follows: TGCAGCGCATCAGAAGACTATGGCTACACCTTC. Translation gives CSASEDYGYTF.